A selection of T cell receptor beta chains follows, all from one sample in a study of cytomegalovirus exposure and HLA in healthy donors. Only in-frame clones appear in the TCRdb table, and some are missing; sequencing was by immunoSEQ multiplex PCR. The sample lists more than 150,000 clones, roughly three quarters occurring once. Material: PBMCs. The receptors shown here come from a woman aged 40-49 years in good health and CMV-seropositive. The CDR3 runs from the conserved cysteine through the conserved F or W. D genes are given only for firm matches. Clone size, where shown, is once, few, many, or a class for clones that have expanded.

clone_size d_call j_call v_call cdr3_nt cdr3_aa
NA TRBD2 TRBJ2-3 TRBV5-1 TGCGCCAGCAGACCCGGGGTAGCGGGGAGGACAGATACGCAGTATTTT CASRPGVAGRTDTQYF
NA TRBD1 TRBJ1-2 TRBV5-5 TGTGCCAGCAGCCAGGGGGTCCCTATCTATGGCTACACCTTC CASSQGVPIYGYTF
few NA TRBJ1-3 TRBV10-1 TGCGCCAGCAGTGAGTCGAGGTCGAACTCTGGAAACACCATATATTTT CASSESRSNSGNTIYF
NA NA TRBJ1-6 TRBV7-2 TGTGCCAGCAAGCCACGGAGGGGTCATTCACCCCTCCACTTT CASKPRRGHSPLHF
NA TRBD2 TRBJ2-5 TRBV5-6 TGTGCCAGCAGCTTGAGGCTAGCGGGTTACCAAGAGACCCAGTACTTC CASSLRLAGYQETQYF
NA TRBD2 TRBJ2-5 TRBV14 TGTGCCAGCAGCCGGACTAGCGGGGGGGCCAGTGAGACCCAGTACTTC CASSRTSGGASETQYF
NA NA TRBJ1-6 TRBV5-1 TGCGCCAGCAGCTTGGGCGGTCGGGGAATTATTGCCCTCCACTTT CASSLGGRGIIALHF
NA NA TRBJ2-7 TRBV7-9 TGTTCCAGCAGCTCCCCCGGGTCCAGCGTCAGCGAGCAGTACTTC CSSSSPGSSVSEQYF
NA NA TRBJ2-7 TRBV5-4 TGTGCCAGCAGCTTGGCCGGACAGCCCTACGAGCAGTACTTC CASSLAGQPYEQYF
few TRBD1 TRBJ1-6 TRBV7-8 TGTGCCAGCAGCCAAAGGCCGGGACAGGACGGTTCACCCCTCCACTTT CASSQRPGQDGSPLHF
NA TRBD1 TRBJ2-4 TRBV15 TGTGCCACCAGCCTCCCGGGACAGGGGACCCAAAACAGTCAGTACTTC CATSLPGQGTQNSQYF
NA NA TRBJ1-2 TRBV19 TGTGCCAGTAGTATAGGATCAGGGGTTCTCTATGGCTACACCTTC CASSIGSGVLYGYTF
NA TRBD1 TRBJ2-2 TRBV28 TGTGCCAGCAGACCCCGGACAGGGATCGGCGGGGAGCTGTTTTTT CASRPRTGIGGELFF
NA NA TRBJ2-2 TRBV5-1 TGCGCCAGCAGCTTGGGGTGGGACTCTCTCCCCGGGGAGCTGTTTTTT CASSLGWDSLPGELFF
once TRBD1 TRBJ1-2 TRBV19 TGTGCCAGTAGTATAGTAGGACAGGGTGACTATGGCTACACCTTC CASSIVGQGDYGYTF
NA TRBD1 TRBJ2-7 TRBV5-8 TGTGCCAGCAGCAACCGGGACAGGGGTGACGAGCAGTACTTC CASSNRDRGDEQYF
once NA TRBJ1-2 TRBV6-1 TGTGCCGCAACGACAGGTGGGCCTAAGGGCTACACCTTC CAATTGGPKGYTF
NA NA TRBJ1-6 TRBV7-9 TGTTCCAGCAGCTCCCCGAATTCACCCCTCCACTTT CSSSSPNSPLHF
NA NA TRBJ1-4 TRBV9 TGTGCCAGCAGCGAGGGGGATGCAACTAATGAAAAACTGTTTTTT CASSEGDATNEKLFF
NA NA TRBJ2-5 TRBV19 TGTGCCAGTAGTCGGTCCGCTAAAGAGACCCAGTACTTC CASSRSAKETQYF
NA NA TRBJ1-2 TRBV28 TGTGCCAGCTCAGTTACAGTCGCGGGCTATGGCTACACCTTC CASSVTVAGYGYTF
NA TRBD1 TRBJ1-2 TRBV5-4 TGTGCCAGCAGCTGGGCGGGACAGAGATATGGCTACACCTTC CASSWAGQRYGYTF
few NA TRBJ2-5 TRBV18 TGTGCCAGCTCACCACCAGTCGGAGGGTCGGAGACCCAGTACTTC CASSPPVGGSETQYF
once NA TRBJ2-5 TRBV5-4 TGTGCCAGCAGCCAGACTTTCCAAGAGACCCAGTACTTC CASSQTFQETQYF
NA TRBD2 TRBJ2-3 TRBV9 TGTGCCAGCAGCACACTAGCGGGGACCTCAGATACGCAGTATTTT CASSTLAGTSDTQYF
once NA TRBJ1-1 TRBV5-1 TGCGCCAGCAGCTTGGTTGCGGGCAACACTGAAGCTTTCTTT CASSLVAGNTEAFF
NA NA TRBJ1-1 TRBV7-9 TGTGCCAGCAGCCCCACAGAGTATACTGAAGCTTTCTTT CASSPTEYTEAFF
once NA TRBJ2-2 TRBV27 TGTGCCAGCACCGTAAGGGCTGGGAGTCTAAGGGAGCTGTTTTTT CASTVRAGSLRELFF
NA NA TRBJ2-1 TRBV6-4 TGTGCCAGCAGCCCGACACCCGAGAATGAGCAGTTCTTC CASSPTPENEQFF
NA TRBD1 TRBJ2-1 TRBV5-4 TGTGCCAGCAGCTTGTGGGGGGTAGGGACAGGAGTCCACAATGAGCAGTTCTTC CASSLWGVGTGVHNEQFF
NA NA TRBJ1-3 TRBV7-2 TGTGCCAGCAGCCCGACCCAGGGATCGACGGACACCATATATTTT CASSPTQGSTDTIYF
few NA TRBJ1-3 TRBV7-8 TGTGCCAGCAGCTTAGCAGGGGCGGACACCATATATTTT CASSLAGADTIYF
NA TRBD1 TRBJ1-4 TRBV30 TGTGCCTGGACGGGACAGGGAGGAGAAAAACTGTTTTTT CAWTGQGGEKLFF
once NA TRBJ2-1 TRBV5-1 TGCGCCAGCAGATTAAGCCTAGGCGCTACGGACAATGAGCAGTTCTTC CASRLSLGATDNEQFF
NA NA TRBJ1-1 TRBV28 TGTGCCAGCATCTCTACTACAAAACTTGAAGCTTTCTTT CASISTTKLEAFF
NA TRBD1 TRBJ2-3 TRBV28 TGTGCCAGCAGCCCACCCCAGGGACAGGGGGAAGATACGCAGTATTTT CASSPPQGQGEDTQYF
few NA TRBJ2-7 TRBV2 TGCGCCAGCAGCCAAGATAGGCTAGCCGACGAGCAGTACTTC CASSQDRLADEQYF
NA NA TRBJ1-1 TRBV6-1 TGTGCCAGCAGCCCTAGACCTCAAAGTGGGGCTTTCTTT CASSPRPQSGAFF
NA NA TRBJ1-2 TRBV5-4 TGTGCCAGCAGCTCGGGGAGCGTAACTCAGTATGGCTACACCTTC CASSSGSVTQYGYTF
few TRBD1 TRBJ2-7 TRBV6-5 TGTGCCAGCAGTCGGACAGGTAGCTCCTACGAGCAGTACTTC CASSRTGSSYEQYF
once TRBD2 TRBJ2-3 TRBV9 TGTGCCAGCAGCGTAGCGGGGGGTAGCACAGATACGCAGTATTTT CASSVAGGSTDTQYF
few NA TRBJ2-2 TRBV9 TGTGCCAGCAGCGTGCGTTCCGGGGAGCTGTTTTTT CASSVRSGELFF
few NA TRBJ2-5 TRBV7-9 TGTGCCAGCAGCTTAATTCAAGCGTACGGGACCCAGTACTTC CASSLIQAYGTQYF
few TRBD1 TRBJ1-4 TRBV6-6 TGTGCCAGCAGTTACTACGGACAGGGAGGAGAAAAACTGTTTTTT CASSYYGQGGEKLFF
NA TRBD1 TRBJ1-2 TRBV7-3 TGTGCCAGCAGCCGGGACAGGTCCTACGGCTACACCTTC CASSRDRSYGYTF
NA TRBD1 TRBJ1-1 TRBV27 TGTGCCAGCAGTTTAGAGGGCGGGACAGGGTCCACTGAAGCTTTCTTT CASSLEGGTGSTEAFF
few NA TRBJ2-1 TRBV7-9 TGTGCCAGCACCGGACAGTTTATCCTAAACAATGAGCAGTTCTTC CASTGQFILNNEQFF
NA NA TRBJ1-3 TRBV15 TGTGCCACCAGCAGAGATCGGCGGGGAAACACCATATATTTT CATSRDRRGNTIYF
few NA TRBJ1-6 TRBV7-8 TGTGCCAGCAGCCTGGACAGTGCCAATTCACCCCTCCACTTT CASSLDSANSPLHF
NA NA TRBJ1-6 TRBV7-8 TGTGCCAGCAGCTTAGTTGGGTCAGGGAATAATTCACCCCTCCACTTT CASSLVGSGNNSPLHF
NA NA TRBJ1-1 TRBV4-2 TGTGCCAGCAGCCAAGTCTTCGGGGGGCAGAGGAACACTGAAGCTTTCTTT CASSQVFGGQRNTEAFF
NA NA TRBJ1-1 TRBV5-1 TGCGCCAGCAGCTTGGCCGGGGTTTACACTGAAGCTTTCTTT CASSLAGVYTEAFF
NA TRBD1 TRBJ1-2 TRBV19 TGTGCCAGCCGGGACAGGGGGAACTATGGCTACACCTTC CASRDRGNYGYTF
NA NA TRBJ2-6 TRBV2 TGTGCCAGGGGGACACAGGGTAAGGGGCGCTCTGGGGCCAACGGCCTGACTTTC CARGTQGKGRSGANGLTF
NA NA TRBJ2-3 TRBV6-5 TGTGCCAGCACCGATTCAGGGTACACAGATACGCAGTATTTT CASTDSGYTDTQYF
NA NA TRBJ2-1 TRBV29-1 TGCAGCGTTGCTTTCGGGGGAACCTACAATGAGCAGTTCTTC CSVAFGGTYNEQFF
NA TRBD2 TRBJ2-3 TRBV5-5 TGTGCCAGCAGCTTGGCTCTAGCGGGGACTCCAGATACGCAGTATTTT CASSLALAGTPDTQYF
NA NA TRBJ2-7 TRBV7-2 TGTGCCAGCAGCTTAGTCAGGGGAATCACCTACGAGCAGTACTTC CASSLVRGITYEQYF
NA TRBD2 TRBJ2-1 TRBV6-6 TGTGCCAGCAGTTACTGGAGCGGGGGGTTCTACAATGAGCAGTTCTTC CASSYWSGGFYNEQFF
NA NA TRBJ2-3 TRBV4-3 TGCGCCAGCAGCCAAGATGCGGCGACTAGCACAGATACGCAGTATTTT CASSQDAATSTDTQYF